This record concerns one T cell receptor beta chain sequence. This sample was included in a study of blood T cell repertoires in COVID-19. Study information: The United States, Italy and Spain were the sources of the acute and convalescent COVID-19 samples. Sample material is recorded as cDNA or gDNA derived from T cells, B-cell-depleted T cells, or PBMCs.

Original analysis: Estimation of nucleated cell counts was performed using reference gene primer amplification. Here immunoSEQ multiplex PCR was the method, and the copy in TCRdb shows in-frame clones only, minus some. D and trimming were read from the DNA, whereas the V and J calls and clone size are those reported in that table. The sample yields roughly 240,000 clones, approximately 85% seen once. Followed longitudinally, the Seattle patients had been enrolled during active infection. The V gene's germline CDR1 is SGHNT and CDR2 YENEEA. The length of the CDR3 is 15 residues. V lost 5 bases and J lost 6, with 16 bases in between.

The sequencing input was peripheral blood. This chain links TRBV11-3 with TRBJ2-2; maybe TRBD1 (6 bases). The TCR sequence derives from a man aged 45-65 years with COVID-19, enrolled during active disease. The CDR3 bases are TGTGCCAGCAGCCTCAGGGGACCAACGGCCGGGGAGCTGTTTTTT. Its translation: CASSLRGPTAGELFF.